The 32 T cell receptor delta chains listed next were all sequenced from one sample in a study of gammadelta T cells in human blood. TCRdb reanalysed the RT-PCR reads with CATT. In the table there are some 970 delta-chain clones, 45% to 60% of which are singletons. The sample was Vgamma9Vdelta2 gamma-delta T cells from cord blood. These receptor sequences come from a newborn.

Points on this clone: Only one base separates this from a far larger clonotype, so it likely reflects a read error. This chain uses TRDV2 with TRDJ3, with 9 bases fitting TRDD3. Per the germline V gene, CDR1 is GEAIGNYY and CDR2 is EKD. The V and J ends lost 0 bases and 1 base, in that order; junction bases with no gene match: 9. The CDR3 consists of 20 residues. The CDR3, as DNA: TGTGCCTGTGACACCGCTTGGGGGGATACTACGTCCTGGGACACCCGACAGATGTTTTTC. Amino acid sequence: CACDTAWGDTTSWDTRQMFF.

Concerning this clone: It may be a read error: a sequence one base away is much more abundant. This chain links TRDV2 with TRDJ3; 9 positions match TRDD3. The CDR3 runs to 18 residues. In germline, CDR1 is GEAIGNYY, CDR2 EKD. Trimming removed 0 bases from V and 2 bases from J; junction bases left unmatched: 4. The CDR3 nucleotides read TGTGCCTGTGACACCGAGGGGGATACCACCTGGGACACCCGACAGATGTTTTTC. This translates into CACDTEGDTTWDTRQMFF.

Regarding this clone: A far larger clone is a single base away, which makes a read error likely. The rearrangement uses TRDV2 and TRDJ3; TRDD3 aligns across 8 bases. The junction had 6 bases not matched to a gene; V was cut back by 0 bases and J by 0 bases. From germline, CDR1 is GEAIGNYY and CDR2 EKD. There are 19 residues in the CDR3. As DNA, the CDR3 is TGTGCCTGTGACACCGAATGGGGGATTGACTCCTGGGACACCCGACAGATGTTTTTC. This codes for CACDTEWGIDSWDTRQMFF.

This clone is large in the sample. The chain links TRDV2 to TRDJ2; maybe TRDD1 (5 bases). V shed 3 bases and J shed 4 bases, with 14 bases lying between them. Germline CDR1 and CDR2: GEAIGNYY and EKD. The CDR3 has 15 amino acids. CDR3 sequence reads: CACDFLIGTTAQLFF. Here the CDR3 DNA reads TGTGCCTGTGACTTTCTAATAGGTACGACAGCACAACTCTTCTTT.

As concerns this clone: This likely traces to a read error, being one base from a far larger clone. This sample includes further DNA sequences coding for the same CDR3. The genes are TRDV3 and TRDJ1; 13 bases agree with TRDD3. The CDR3 has 16 amino acids. Germline assignment: CDR1 TVYSNPD and CDR2 GDNSRS (reference sequence). In DNA, the CDR3 is TGTGCGCGTTTGTACTGGGGGATACGAGGGACCGATAAACTCATCTTT. It translates to CARLYWGIRGTDKLIF.

This clone counts as hyperexpanded. Other DNA variants within this sample encode the same CDR3. This chain uses TRDV2 with TRDJ1; 12 nucleotides line up with TRDD3. The V gene end was trimmed by 4 bases and the J gene end by 0 bases; junction bases not matched to a gene: 5. Germline V gives CDR1 GEAIGNYY, CDR2 EKD. The CDR3 has 16 residues. The CDR3, as DNA: TGTGCCTGTGAAGGACTGGGGGATACCCACACCGATAAACTCATCTTT. Translated, it gives CACEGLGDTHTDKLIF.

Concerning this clone itself: The TCRdb protein comes from a much larger clone and disagrees with this DNA's translation at residue 5, likely due to a read error; the protein given here is derived from the DNA. The rearrangement links TRDV2 to TRDJ1; 10 bases are shared with TRDD3. V lost 3 bases and J lost 3; bases outside the gene matches: 9. The CDR3 sequence is 16 residues long. The germline V gene has CDR1 GEAIGNYY and CDR2 EKD. The CDR3, as DNA: TGTGCCTGTGACCCGTACTGGGGGATTGGATCCGATAAACTCATCTTT. It codes for CACDPYWGIGSDKLIF.

A note on this clone: It is likely a read error: a sequence one base away is far more abundant. The chain links TRDV2 to TRDJ3, with 10 bases fitting TRDD3. Germline CDR1 GEAIGNYY, CDR2 EKD. V was clipped by 0 bases and J by 0 bases; unmatched bases: 10. There are 21 residues in the CDR3. This CDR3 reads CACDTAVLGDLSSWDTRQMFF. The CDR3, as DNA: TGTGCCTGTGACACCGCAGTACTGGGGGATCTGAGCTCCTGGGACACCCGACAGATGTTTTTC.

This clone counts as large (0.1 to 1%). Other nucleotide sequences in the sample specify the same CDR3. The chain recombines TRDV2 with TRDJ3, with 8 bases fitting TRDD3. V was clipped by 1 base and J by 0 bases; unmatched bases: 7. The CDR3 is made up of 19 amino acids. Germline V gives CDR1 GEAIGNYY, CDR2 EKD. CDR3 nucleotide sequence: TGTGCCTGTGACACGGTACTGGGGGCTAGCTCCTGGGACACCCGACAGATGTTTTTC. Protein sequence: CACDTVLGASSWDTRQMFF.

Concerning this clone: A single base is all that separates this from a far larger clone, so a read error is likely. The chain is built from TRDV2 and TRDJ3; 9 bases are a match to TRDD3. V gave up 3 bases and J gave up 1 base; unmatched junction bases: 12. CDR3 length equals 20 residues. Germline-derived CDR1 and CDR2 are GEAIGNYY and EKD. CDR3 DNA: TGTGCCTGTGACTCCGCTTGGGGGGATACTGCGTCCTGGGACACCCGACAGATGTTTTTC. It encodes CACDSAWGDTASWDTRQMFF.

On this clone itself: A far more abundant clone sits one base away, making this likely a read error. This CDR3 is also generated by other DNA sequences in the sample. The chain has TRDV2 and TRDJ2, with 9 bases lining up with TRDD3. In germline, CDR1 is GEAIGNYY, CDR2 EKD. V lost 3 bases and J lost 5; bases outside the gene matches: 3. CDR3 length: 14 residues. The CDR3 nucleotides are TGTGCCTGTGACGTGCTGGGGGATACAGCACAACTCTTCTTT. As protein: CACDVLGDTAQLFF.

For this clone: A read error is likely here: a far larger clone is one base away. This CDR3 is also generated by other DNA sequences in the sample. The chain carries TRDV2 and TRDJ2; D is uncertain. Germline V gene data show CDR1 as GEAIGNYY and CDR2 as EKD. The CDR3 totals 18 residues. The CDR3 DNA sequence: TGTGCCTGCGACACGGTTGAACTAGGAGATCCTTTGACAGCACAACTCTTCTTT. Amino acids: CACDTVELGDPLTAQLFF.

With regard to this clone: The protein in TCRdb stems from a much larger clone and differs at residue 4 from this DNA's translation, likely a read error; here the protein is translated from the DNA. The chain couples TRDV2 to TRDJ1; TRDD3 agrees at 12 bases. Germline V gene sequence: CDR1 GEAIGNYY, CDR2 EKD. CDR3 length: 16 amino acids. The J segment lost 0 bases and the V segment lost 5 bases, leaving 6 bases of the junction unmatched. The CDR3 reads CACGGLGDTHTDKLIF. The CDR3 nucleotides are TGTGCCTGTGGAGGACTGGGGGATACCCACACCGATAAACTCATCTTT.

A remark on this clone: A far larger clone lies a single base away; this is likely a read error. This specimen includes other DNA sequences encoding the same CDR3. The chain is built from TRDV2 and TRDJ3; 11 nucleotides line up with TRDD3. Germline CDR1 reads GEAIGNYY; CDR2 reads EKD. Trimming cost V 2 bases and J 3 bases; bases outside gene matches: 8. The CDR3 covers 19 residues. The CDR3 sequence is CACDKVTGGYGWDTRQMFF. The CDR3 coding sequence is TGTGCCTGTGACAAGGTTACTGGGGGATATGGCTGGGACACCCGACAGATGTTTTTC.

Within the sample, this clone is medium-sized. The chain carries TRDV2 and TRDJ3; D possibly corresponds to TRDD3 (5 bases). CDR1 and CDR2 (germline): GEAIGNYY, EKD. The CDR3 runs to 21 residues. The V gene lost 0 bases and the J gene lost 0 bases, with 20 bases spanning the gap. This CDR3 is CACDTAADGGRSSWDTRQMFF. In nucleotides, the CDR3 is TGTGCCTGTGACACCGCGGCAGACGGGGGGCGAAGCTCCTGGGACACCCGACAGATGTTTTTC.

As for this clone: TCRdb lists the protein of a much larger clone for this DNA, which differs at residue 12, so this is likely a read error; the protein given here is translated from the DNA itself. V gene TRDV2 combines with J gene TRDJ1; 10 positions match TRDD3. Trimming cost V 3 bases and J 6 bases; bases outside gene matches: 12. Germline V gives CDR1 GEAIGNYY, CDR2 EKD. This CDR3 is built from 16 residues. CDR3 in DNA: TGTGCCTGTGACTCGTACTGGGGGATTGGATCCAATAAACTCATCTTT. Its translation: CACDSYWGIGSNKLIF.

This clone was seen more than once but under ten times. Since a much larger clone is just one base distant, this may be a read error. V and J are TRDV2 and TRDJ2, with 7 nucleotides matching TRDD3. The CDR3 is 15 amino acids. CDR1 is GEAIGNYY and CDR2 is EKD in the germline V gene. The V and J ends lost 2 bases and 4 bases, in that order; junction bases with no gene match: 6. The CDR3 coding sequence is TGTGCCTGTGACATTAAAGGGGATAGGACAGCACAACTCTTCTTT. Protein product: CACDIKGDRTAQLFF.

Comments on this clone: Since a far larger clone is one base different, this is likely a read error. Other DNA sequences in the sample encode the same CDR3. The chain joins TRDV2 to TRDJ2; D remains unclear. V lost 4 bases to trimming and J lost 2 bases, with 13 bases between them. This CDR3 is built from 15 residues. CDR1 and CDR2 from the germline V gene are GEAIGNYY and EKD. CDR3 nucleotides: TGTGCCTGTGATGCACGTGGTCGCTTGACAGCACAACTCTTCTTT. Residues: CACDARGRLTAQLFF.

In regard to this clone: A far larger clone differs by one base, so this is likely a read error. The genes are TRDV2 and TRDJ3; 9 nucleotides line up with TRDD3. This CDR3 spans 18 amino acids. Germline CDR1 is GEAIGNYY and CDR2 is EKD. V dropped 0 bases and J dropped 2; count of bases not matched to a gene: 4. The CDR3 spells CACDTAGDTPWDTRQMFF. CDR3 nucleotides: TGTGCCTGTGACACCGCGGGGGATACCCCCTGGGACACCCGACAGATGTTTTTC.

As concerns this clone: One base away lies a much larger clone, so this may be a sequencing read error. The rearrangement uses TRDV2 and TRDJ3; no clear D gene. This CDR3 is built from 18 residues. Trimming pared 0 bases from V and 2 bases from J, leaving 13 bases between. Per the germline V gene, CDR1 is GEAIGNYY and CDR2 is EKD. As DNA, the CDR3 is TGTGCCTGTGACACCGTGGAGCCCCCACCCTGGGACACCCGACAGATGTTTTTC. Its protein is CACDTVEPPPWDTRQMFF.

This clone has a handful of counts. A read error is possible here, since a much larger clone lies one base away. The chain carries TRDV2 and TRDJ1, with D possibly being TRDD3 (6 bases). CDR1 and CDR2 from the germline V gene are GEAIGNYY and EKD. There are 14 residues in the CDR3. CDR3 in DNA: TGTGCCCGTGACACCCGCCGGGGGAGCGGTAAACTCATCTTT. Translated, it gives CARDTRRGSGKLIF.

A remark on this clone: This likely reflects a read error, since a far larger clone is one base away. Other DNA sequences within the sample encode an identical CDR3. This chain joins TRDV2 and TRDJ3; TRDD3 matches at 9 bases. The V gene's germline CDR1 is GEAIGNYY and CDR2 EKD. V trimming: 3 bases; J trimming: 1 base; junction bases outside the gene matches: 3. This CDR3 spans 17 amino acids. The CDR3 is CACDYWGSSWDTRQMFF. CDR3 DNA sequence: TGTGCCTGTGACTACTGGGGGAGTTCCTGGGACACCCGACAGATGTTTTTC.

In the case of this clone: A far larger clone is one nucleotide away, so this likely arose from a read error. This rearrangement joins TRDV2 to TRDJ1; 7 nucleotides line up with TRDD3. CDR1 and CDR2 (germline): GEAIGNYY, EKD. The CDR3 sequence is 16 residues long. V dropped 1 base and J dropped 6; count of bases not matched to a gene: 13. The CDR3 protein is CACDTGIWGADNKLIF. DNA of the CDR3: TGTGCCTGTGACACTGGTATCTGGGGGGCAGACAATAAACTCATCTTT.

The J gene is TRDJ1, the V gene TRDV2; 9 nucleotides agree with TRDD3. Germline CDR1 GEAIGNYY, CDR2 EKD. The CDR3 loop spans 17 amino acids. V shed 4 bases, J shed 2 bases, and the junction held 13 bases outside the gene matches. The CDR3 sequence is CACDNPSYWGSTDKLIF. CDR3 nucleotide sequence: TGTGCCTGTGATAACCCGTCGTACTGGGGGAGTACCGATAAACTCATCTTT.

Remarks on this clone: It is likely a read error: a sequence one base away is far more abundant. The same CDR3 is also encoded by other DNA sequences in this sample. V is TRDV2 and J is TRDJ3; a possible D gene is TRDD3 (6 bases). The length of the CDR3 is 21 residues. The germline CDR1 and CDR2 sequences are GEAIGNYY and EKD. With 2 bases removed from V and 0 bases from J, the gap between germline ends came to 22 bases. CDR3 nucleotide sequence: TGTGCCTGTGACAAACGTACTGGTGGATACCAAAGCTCCTGGGACACCCGACAGATGTTTTTC. Translating gives CACDKRTGGYQSSWDTRQMFF.

The gene calls are TRDV2 and TRDJ4; 8 bases fit TRDD3. Germline V gives CDR1 GEAIGNYY, CDR2 EKD. The CDR3 is made up of 13 amino acids. J gave up 8 bases and V 0 bases, and 7 bases lay outside the gene matches. DNA of the CDR3: TGTGCCTGTGACACCTGGGGGATGGGACAACTGATCTTT. As protein: CACDTWGMGQLIF.

In this sample, this clone turned up once. This likely stems from a read error, as it lies one base from a far larger clone. Other nucleotide sequences from this sample produce the same CDR3. The rearrangement links TRDV2 to TRDJ3, with TRDD3 identical over 10 bases. The CDR3 spans 23 residues. Per germline, CDR1 GEAIGNYY and CDR2 EKD. The CDR3 is CACAPLPTGTGGSSSWDTRQMFF. In DNA, the CDR3 is TGTGCCTGTGCCCCTCTTCCTACCGGTACTGGGGGATCCAGCTCCTGGGACACCCGACAGATGTTTTTT.

This clone occurred a few times. A far larger clone is one nucleotide away, so this likely arose from a read error. Other nucleotide sequences from this sample produce the same CDR3. The chain has TRDV2 and TRDJ2; D ambiguous. The ends were cut back, 3 bases at V and 2 bases at J, with 12 bases in the middle. Germline V CDR1 and CDR2: GEAIGNYY, EKD. The CDR3 totals 15 residues. CDR3 loop: CACDARGRLTAQLFF. CDR3 nucleotides: TGTGCCTGTGACGCACGTGGTCGATTGACAGCACAACTCTTCTTT.

Comment on this clone: A far more abundant clone sits one base away, making this likely a read error. This chain links TRDV2 with TRDJ1; TRDD3 matches 13 bases. Germline V gene data show CDR1 as GEAIGNYY and CDR2 as EKD. The CDR3 extends over 18 amino acids. The CDR3 DNA is TGTGCCTGTAACACGATCCGCAAACTGGGGGATACGGTCGATAAACTCATCTTT. Protein: CACNTIRKLGDTVDKLIF.

This clone has more than one count but fewer than ten. The V gene went uncalled, while the J gene is TRDJ2. This CDR3 has 11 amino acids. As DNA, the CDR3 is TGTGCTAGTGCTTTGACAGCACAACTCTTCTTT. Protein product: CASALTAQLFF.

By proportion, this clone is medium-sized (0.01 to 0.1%). This chain links TRDV2 with TRDJ3, with a weak D call TRDD3 (6 bases). Germline V gives CDR1 GEAIGNYY, CDR2 EKD. The CDR3 extends over 20 amino acids. V was clipped by 2 bases and J by 0 bases, with 19 bases between them. CDR3 nucleotide sequence: TGTGCCTGTGACAAAAGGGGATCCCCCTCCCCCTCCTGGGACACCCGACAGATGTTTTTC. As protein: CACDKRGSPSPSWDTRQMFF.

Notes on this clone: A far larger clone differs by one base, so this is likely a read error. The chain links TRDV2 to TRDJ1; TRDD3 is a possible D gene (5 bases). The V gene's germline CDR1 is GEAIGNYY and CDR2 EKD. This CDR3 has 17 residues. Trimming took off 0 bases at V and 0 bases at J, with 16 bases between the two ends. This CDR3 is CACDTEGGGINTDKLIF. In DNA, the CDR3 is TGTGCCTGTGACACCGAGGGGGGCGGAATTAACACCGATAAACTCATCTTT.